This passage covers 25 T cell receptor beta chains from one sample sequenced in a study of blood T cells in healthy people across ages. A J-beta primer mix and a sample-barcoded 5' primer were used in a second PCR of roughly 7 to 12 cycles. TCRdb re-derived calls from the 5' RACE reads in MiXCR, one entry per CDR3 protein. The sample has around 520,000 distinct CDR3 sequences; about a quarter are singletons. These data also featured in a second study, about T cells of mothers and their children.

Sequencing was done on a sample of blood. The receptors stem from a boy between 2 and 15 years old in good health.

Only one count was recorded for this clonotype. The rearrangement uses TRBV7-3 and TRBJ2-2; no clear D. Germline-derived CDR1 and CDR2 are SGHTA and FQGTGA. The CDR3 runs to 18 residues. Trimming took 2 bases from V and 3 from J, leaving 19 bases between them. The CDR3 region is CASSLWHADTTYTGELFF. In DNA form, the CDR3 reads TGTGCCAGCAGCTTATGGCATGCAGACACCACTTACACCGGGGAGCTGTTTTTT.

The CDR3 DNA follows: TGCGCCAGCAGCCAGTCAGGCCCCGGGGAGCTGTTTTTT. Protein: CASSQSGPGELFF. The chain links TRBV5-1 to TRBJ2-2; D gene ambiguous. Trimming cost V 4 bases and J 6 bases, with 10 bases left between them. The CDR3 runs to 13 residues. Germline values: CDR1 SGHRS, CDR2 YFSETQ.

This clonotype was found a few times. This sequence joins TRBV12-3 or TRBV12-4 and TRBJ1-2; D gene uncertain. V lost 6 bases and J lost 0, with 14 bases in between. The CDR3 has 15 amino acids. CDR3 loop: CASSPTHPPNYGYTF. CDR3 DNA sequence: TGTGCCAGCAGCCCGACACATCCGCCTAACTATGGCTACACCTTC.

On this clonotype: A much larger clone differs from this one at a single base, so this may be a read error. The chain has TRBV7-9 and TRBJ2-5; D call uncertain. Germline V CDR1 and CDR2: SEHNR, FQNEAQ (reference sequence). The CDR3 extends over 13 amino acids. In DNA, the CDR3 is TGTGTCAGCTGTTCCATAACCCAAGAGACCCAGTACTTC. Translating gives CVSCSITQETQYF.

In nucleotides, the CDR3 is TGTGCCAGCAGCCGCGGACAGGGGTCGAGCATAAGCTCCTACGAGCAGTACTTC. Translated, it gives CASSRGQGSSISSYEQYF. The chain carries TRBV7-9 and TRBJ2-7; 9 nucleotides line up with TRBD1. The CDR3 loop spans 18 amino acids. Trimming took 5 bases from V and 0 from J; bases not matched to a gene: 14. CDR1 is SEHNR and CDR2 is FQNEAQ in the germline V gene (reference sequence).

There are many counts of this clonotype. The chain carries TRBV29-1 and TRBJ2-5; the D gene is possibly TRBD2 (7 bases). The germline gives CDR1 SQVTM, CDR2 ANQGSEA. Between the trimmed V and J ends, which lost 3 bases and 5 bases, there was a span of 19 bases. The CDR3 has 15 amino acids. CDR3 sequence (DNA): TGCAGCGTTGAGGGCGGGGGCGCACAGGGCGAGACCCAGTACTTC. This sequence encodes CSVEGGGAQGETQYF. Full variable domain (remainder filled in from reference TRBV29-1 and TRBJ2-5): SAVISQKPSRDICQRGTSLTIQCQVDSQVTMMFWYRQQPGQSLTLIATANQGSEATYESGFVIDKFPISRPNLTFSTLTVSNMSPEDSSIYLCSVEGGGAQGETQYFGPGTRLLVL.

The chain couples TRBV6-6 to TRBJ2-1; TRBD1 agrees at 7 bases. The germline V gene encodes CDR1 MNHNY and CDR2 SVGAGI (reference sequence). CDR3 size: 16 residues. V was clipped by 2 bases and J by 8 bases; unmatched bases: 12. The CDR3 nucleotides are TGTGCCAGCAGTTACCCAGGACAGGACCACGACGATGAGCAGTTCTTC. This sequence encodes CASSYPGQDHDDEQFF.

The chain is built from TRBV6-6 and TRBJ2-3; D might be TRBD1 or TRBD2, each matching 6 bases. Trimming left V 6 bases short and J 8 bases short, with 15 bases between. Germline V gene lookup returns CDR1 MNHNY and CDR2 SVGAGI (reference sequence). The CDR3 has 13 residues. The CDR3 loop reads CASRPPRGVTQYF. The CDR3 DNA reads as TGTGCCAGCAGACCACCTAGGGGGGTTACGCAGTATTTT.

A word on this clonotype: One end of the junction is discordant with germline, which a read error may explain. The chain couples TRBV7-7 to TRBJ2-5, with TRBD2 as a possible D gene (6 bases). Germline V lookup: CDR1 SSHAT, CDR2 FNYEAQ (reference sequence). The CDR3 sequence is 14 residues long. Here the CDR3 reads CASSADGSQETQYF. The CDR3 coding sequence is TGTGCTAGCAGCGCCGACGGGAGCCAAGAGACCCAGTACTTC.

The J gene is TRBJ1-1, the V gene TRBV6-6; a weak D match, TRBD1 (6 bases). The CDR3 is 14 residues long. V lost 5 bases, J lost 1 base, and 11 bases lay in between. Germline V gives CDR1 MNHNY, CDR2 SVGAGI (reference sequence). CDR3 nucleotides: TGTGCCAGCAGTGTGGACAGCACGAACACTGAAGCTTTCTTT. Translating gives CASSVDSTNTEAFF.

There are a few counts of this clonotype. The chain uses TRBV7-2 and TRBJ1-2, with TRBD1 matching 7 bases. CDR1 is SGHTA, CDR2 FQGNSA, per germline. V shed 3 bases and J 6 bases; nucleotides not matched to a gene: 1. The CDR3 extends over 12 amino acids. CDR3 nucleotides: TGTGCCAGCAGCTTTGACAGGGATGGCTACACCTTC. Translation: CASSFDRDGYTF.

The chain has TRBV5-1 and TRBJ2-1; 7 nucleotides line up with TRBD2. The germline V gene encodes CDR1 SGHRS and CDR2 YFSETQ. Trimming cost V 2 bases and J 3 bases; bases outside gene matches: 8. The CDR3 is 16 amino acids. The chain's CDR3 is CASSFTGREIYNEQFF. The DNA for the CDR3 is TGCGCCAGCAGCTTCACTGGGCGGGAGATCTACAATGAGCAGTTCTTC. The full variable domain, its missing parts supplied by reference TRBV5-1 and TRBJ2-1, is KAGVTQTPRYLIKTRGQQVTLSCSPISGHRSVSWYQQTPGQGLQFLFEYFSETQRNKGNFPGRFSGRQFSNSRSEMNVSTLELGDSALYLCASSFTGREIYNEQFFGPGTRLTVL.

This clonotype was counted ten times or more. The CDR3: CASSERGRENIQYF. The CDR3 DNA reads TGTGCCAGCTCGGAGAGGGGTCGTGAGAACATTCAGTACTTC. The V and J genes are TRBV18 and TRBJ2-4; D tentatively fits TRBD1 or TRBD2 (5 bases each). Deletions cut 6 bases from V and 7 bases from J, with 16 bases between. Per germline, CDR1 KGHSH and CDR2 LQKENI. This CDR3 comprises 14 residues.

This clonotype was seen only a few times. This sequence joins TRBV20-1 and TRBJ2-5; 7 bases map to TRBD2. The length of the CDR3 is 13 residues. V was clipped by 6 bases and J by 4 bases; unmatched bases: 8. Germline CDR1 reads DFQATT; CDR2 reads SNEGSKA (reference sequence). CDR3 residues: CSAPPPGGETQYF. CDR3 nucleotide sequence: TGCAGTGCCCCACCGCCGGGGGGAGAGACCCAGTACTTC.

This chain joins TRBV20-1 and TRBJ2-7; TRBD2 might be the D (7 bases). CDR3 size: 14 residues. Deletions cut 3 bases from V and 5 bases from J, with 17 bases between. Germline CDR1 DFQATT, CDR2 SNEGSKA (reference sequence). The CDR3 DNA reads as TGCAGTGCTAGGGGCGGGGGCGTGGGAAACGAGCAGTACTTC. It translates to CSARGGGVGNEQYF.

The chain employs TRBV4-1 and TRBJ2-7; the match to TRBD1 covers 11 bases. V dropped 1 base and J dropped 6; count of bases not matched to a gene: 8. Germline V CDR1 and CDR2: MGHRA, YSYEKL. This CDR3 has 16 residues. The CDR3, as DNA: TGCGCCAGCAGCCAAGCGTTCCGGACAGGGGGCGGCGAGCAGTACTTC. Translation: CASSQAFRTGGGEQYF.

A few counts support this clonotype. V gene TRBV5-1 combines with J gene TRBJ2-7; possible D gene TRBD2, 5 bases. The ends were cut back, 2 bases at V and 5 bases at J, with 17 bases in the middle. The CDR3 totals 15 residues. CDR1 SGHRS and CDR2 YFSETQ come from the germline V gene. The CDR3 bases are TGCGCCAGCAGCTTAGGGTCTGGACTTCCCCACGAGCAGTACTTC. As protein: CASSLGSGLPHEQYF.

This clonotype has more than one count but fewer than ten. V and J are TRBV27 and TRBJ2-1; 7 bases line up with TRBD1. With V trimmed by 11 bases and J by 6 bases, 10 bases remained unmatched. Germline CDR1 MNHEY, CDR2 SMNVEV (reference sequence). This CDR3 is 13 amino acids long. The CDR3 protein is CARRDSGFNEQFF. As DNA, the CDR3 is TGTGCCCGCCGGGACAGCGGCTTCAATGAGCAGTTCTTC.

The genes are TRBV7-9 and TRBJ2-7, with D possibly TRBD2 on 5 matching bases. CDR1 is SEHNR, CDR2 FQNEAQ, per germline (reference sequence). The CDR3 consists of 12 residues. Trimming removed 4 bases at V and 1 base at J, with 5 bases between. Here the CDR3 reads CASSWRSYEQYF. The CDR3 DNA reads as TGTGCCAGCAGCTGGAGGTCCTACGAGCAGTACTTC.

This clonotype was seen a few times. The chain is built from TRBV27 and TRBJ1-4; tentatively, D is TRBD1 (5 bases). Germline V lookup: CDR1 MNHEY, CDR2 SMNVEV (reference sequence). Trimming stripped 5 bases from V and 11 bases from J, with 21 bases between. This CDR3 is 15 amino acids long. The CDR3 reads CASSPTGLTVGKLFF. CDR3 in DNA: TGTGCCAGCAGTCCCACAGGTTTGACCGTCGGGAAACTGTTTTTT.

This clonotype appeared a few times. The chain employs TRBV20-1 and TRBJ2-4; the D call may be TRBD1 or TRBD2 (6 bases each). Germline lookup yields CDR1 DFQATT and CDR2 SNEGSKA (reference sequence). V was clipped by 6 bases and J by 1 base, with 19 bases between them. The CDR3 has 16 residues. The CDR3 protein is CSAEGVRGSAKNIQYF. CDR3 DNA sequence: TGCAGTGCCGAGGGGGTTCGGGGGTCGGCCAAAAACATTCAGTACTTC.

This clonotype was seen only a few times. The chain combines TRBV15 with TRBJ2-6; D unresolved. This CDR3 region has 17 residues. Between the trimmed V and J ends, which lost 6 bases and 6 bases, there was a span of 21 bases. CDR1 and CDR2 from the germline V gene are LNHNV and YYDKDF (reference sequence). CDR3 sequence reads: CATRLALSPLAANVLTF. The DNA for the CDR3 is TGTGCCACCAGGTTAGCCCTCTCCCCTCTGGCGGCCAACGTCCTGACTTTC.

The rearrangement joins TRBV5-1 to TRBJ2-4, with 10 bases identical to TRBD1. J gave up 7 bases and V 4 bases, and 5 bases lay outside the gene matches. The CDR3 consists of 14 residues. Per germline, CDR1 SGHRS and CDR2 YFSETQ. CDR3: CASSAGQGTNIQYF. DNA of the CDR3: TGCGCCAGCAGCGCGGGACAGGGGACCAACATTCAGTACTTC.

The V and J genes are TRBV2 and TRBJ2-5; a weak D match, TRBD1 (5 bases). Germline loops: CDR1 SNHLY, CDR2 FYNNEI. The ends were cut back, 8 bases at V and 0 bases at J, with 16 bases in the middle. This CDR3 has 15 amino acids. CDR3 in DNA: TGTGCCAGCCCGAAGGTCTCAGGGTACCAAGAGACCCAGTACTTC. Residues: CASPKVSGYQETQYF. Using reference TRBV2 and TRBJ2-5 for the parts outside the CDR3, the full variable domain is EPEVTQTPSHQVTQMGQEVILRCVPISNHLYFYWYRQILGQKVEFLVSFYNNEISEKSEIFDDQFSVERPDGSNFTLKIRSTKLEDSAMYFCASPKVSGYQETQYFGPGTRLLVL.

This chain uses TRBV4-1 with TRBJ2-5; D uncertain. The CDR3 totals 14 residues. CDR1 MGHRA and CDR2 YSYEKL come from the germline V gene. Trimming pared 1 base from V and 0 bases from J, leaving 6 bases between. In DNA, the CDR3 is TGCGCCAGCAGCCAAGGCCGACACCAAGAGACCCAGTACTTC. This translates into CASSQGRHQETQYF.